This TCR beta chain was sequenced for a study of T cell repertoires in cytomegalovirus infection. The CDR3 covers 16 residues. The junction had 8 bases not matched to a gene; V was cut back by 0 bases and J by 6 bases. Germline assignment: CDR1 SGHTA and CDR2 FQGNSA. MiXCR, applied by TCRdb to the reads, yields one record per CDR3 protein. Among 200,000 or so distinct CDR3 sequences listed, roughly 27% were seen once. This clonotype came up many times. The chain is built from TRBV7-2 and TRBJ2-3; 8 nucleotides agree with TRBD2. Sequencing was done on a sample of PBMCs. This receptor was identified in a human donor in good health (CMV status not recorded). Some clones in this sample may be carry-over from other donors' samples. In DNA form, the CDR3 reads TGTGCCAGCAGCTTAGCGCTGGGTCTAGCGGGCGATACGCAGTATTTT. Encoded protein: CASSLALGLAGDTQYF.